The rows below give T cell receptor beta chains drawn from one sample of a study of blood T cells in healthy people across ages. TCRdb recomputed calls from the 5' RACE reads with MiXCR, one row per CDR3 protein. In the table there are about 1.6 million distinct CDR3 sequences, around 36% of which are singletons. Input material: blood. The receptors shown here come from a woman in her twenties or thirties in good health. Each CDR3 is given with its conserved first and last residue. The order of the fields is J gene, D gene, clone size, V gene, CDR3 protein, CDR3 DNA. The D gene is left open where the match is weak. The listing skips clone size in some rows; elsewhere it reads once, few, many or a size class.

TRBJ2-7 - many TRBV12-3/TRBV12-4 CASRVGTELTYEQYF TGTGCCAGCAGAGTAGGGACGGAGTTAACTTACGAGCAGTACTTC
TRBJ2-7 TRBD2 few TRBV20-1 CSAVTGGLVGEQYF TGCAGTGCTGTTACGGGGGGTCTCGTGGGCGAGCAGTACTTC
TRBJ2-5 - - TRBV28 CASSPAGRGKETQYF TGTGCCAGCAGTCCGGCGGGGAGGGGGAAGGAGACCCAGTACTTC
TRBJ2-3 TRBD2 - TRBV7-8 CASSLGTSDADTQYF TGTGCCAGCAGCTTAGGGACTAGCGACGCAGATACGCAGTATTTT
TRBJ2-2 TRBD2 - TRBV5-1 CASSFWGSGTGSNTGELFF TGCGCCAGCAGCTTTTGGGGTAGCGGGACCGGGTCGAACACCGGGGAGCTGTTTTTT
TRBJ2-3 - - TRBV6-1 CASRIQHGGTADTQYF TGTGCCAGCAGAATACAACACGGGGGGACAGCAGATACGCAGTATTTT
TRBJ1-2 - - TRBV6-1 CASSEVGRTVANYGYTF TGTGCCAGCAGTGAAGTCGGGAGGACAGTAGCTAACTATGGCTACACCTTC
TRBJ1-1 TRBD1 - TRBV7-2 CASSAGTAILNTEAFF TGTGCCAGCAGCGCCGGGACAGCTATCCTGAACACTGAAGCTTTCTTT
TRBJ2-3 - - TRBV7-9 CASSLFPPEAGRGTQYF TGTGCCAGCAGCCTTTTCCCCCCTGAGGCGGGAAGAGGTACGCAGTATTTT
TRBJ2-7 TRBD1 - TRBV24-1 CATGTGGIYEQYF TGTGCCACCGGAACAGGGGGAATCTACGAGCAGTACTTC
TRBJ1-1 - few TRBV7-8 CASSPGVAGVTEAFF TGTGCCAGCAGCCCCGGGGTGGCAGGGGTCACTGAAGCTTTCTTT
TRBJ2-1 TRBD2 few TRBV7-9 CASSLGGSGGTPNEQFF TGTGCCAGCAGCTTAGGTGGTAGCGGGGGGACTCCCAATGAGCAGTTCTTC
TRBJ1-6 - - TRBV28 CASSLWPGLPPALHF TGTGCCAGCAGTTTATGGCCGGGCCTCCCTCCGGCCCTCCACTTT
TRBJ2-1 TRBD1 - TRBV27 CASSLTRDSNEQFF TGTGCCAGCAGTTTAACCAGGGACAGCAATGAGCAGTTCTTC
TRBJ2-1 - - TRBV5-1 CASSRWTRGYNEQFF TGCGCCAGCAGCCGATGGACTAGGGGGTACAATGAGCAGTTCTTC
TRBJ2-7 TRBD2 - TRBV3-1 CASSPPIPGGSSYEQYF TGTGCCAGCAGCCCTCCCATCCCGGGGGGGAGCTCCTACGAGCAGTACTTC
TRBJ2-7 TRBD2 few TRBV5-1 CASSYPGPQSSGGTYEQYF TGCGCCAGCAGCTATCCGGGACCGCAATCAAGCGGGGGGACCTACGAGCAGTACTTC
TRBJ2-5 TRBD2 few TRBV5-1 CASGQLAGEETQYF TGCGCCAGCGGGCAACTAGCGGGGGAGGAGACCCAGTACTTC
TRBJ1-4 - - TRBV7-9 CAGSRGSTTNEKLFF TGTGCCGGCAGCCGAGGAAGCACAACTAATGAAAAACTGTTTTTT
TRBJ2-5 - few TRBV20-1 CSARGRDTHQETQYF TGCAGTGCTAGAGGGCGGGACACCCACCAAGAGACCCAGTACTTC
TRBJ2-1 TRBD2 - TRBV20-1 CSARVPTSGSYNEQFF TGCAGTGCTAGAGTCCCGACTAGCGGGAGCTACAATGAGCAGTTCTTC
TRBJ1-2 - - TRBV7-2 CASSLQWGNGYTF TGTGCCAGCAGCCTTCAATGGGGCAATGGCTACACCTTC
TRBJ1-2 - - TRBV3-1 CASSGGHRSYGYTF TGTGCCAGCAGCGGAGGTCATAGGAGCTATGGCTACACCTTC
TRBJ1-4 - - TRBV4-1 CAPLALNEKLFF TGCGCCCCACTGGCTCTTAATGAAAAACTGTTTTTT
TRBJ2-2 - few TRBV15 CATSREVRSGELFF TGTGCCACCAGCAGGGAGGTGCGCAGCGGGGAGCTGTTTTTT
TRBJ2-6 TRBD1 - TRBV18 CASSHESGTGEGSGANVLTF TGTGCCAGCTCACACGAATCCGGGACAGGGGAAGGTTCAGGGGCCAACGTCCTGACTTTC
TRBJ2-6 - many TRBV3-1 CASSQESVGANVLTF TGTGCCAGCAGCCAAGAGTCGGTGGGGGCCAACGTCCTGACTTTC
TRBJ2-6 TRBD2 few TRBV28 CASSLDRLAGGANVLTF TGTGCCAGCAGTTTAGACAGATTAGCGGGAGGGGCCAACGTCCTGACTTTC